The 9 T cell receptor beta chains below come from one sample, sequenced in a study of shared clonotypes between healthy human individuals. Generated by immunoSEQ multiplex PCR, the TCRdb table keeps only in-frame clones and is missing some. The table records more than 900,000 clones, around three quarters of them present only once. Sequenced sample: memory CD4+ T cells from PBMCs. Subset here: CD45RA-negative fraction. The receptors come from a young man in good health. Some clones in this sample may be carry-over from other donors' samples.

The chain couples TRBV6-1 to TRBJ2-6; maybe TRBD1 (5 bases). The CDR3 consists of 17 residues. Germline V CDR1 and CDR2: MNHNS, SASEGT. Trimming left V 3 bases short and J 3 bases short, with 15 bases between. CDR3 in amino acids: CASSDPPQASGANVLTF. The CDR3 nucleotides read TGTGCCAGCAGTGACCCACCACAGGCGAGTGGGGCCAACGTCCTGACTTTC.

The chain links TRBV6-1 to TRBJ1-5, with 11 bases identical to TRBD1. Germline CDR1 reads MNHNS; CDR2 reads SASEGT. The CDR3 has 15 residues. The trim removed 7 bases at V and 5 bases at J, leaving 7 bases unmatched. The CDR3 spells CASTQDRGHYQPQHF. CDR3 DNA sequence: TGTGCCAGCACCCAGGACAGGGGGCACTATCAGCCCCAGCATTTT.

This clone was detected only a few times. The J gene is TRBJ2-1, the V gene TRBV27; 15 bases are a match to TRBD2. Germline V gene sequence: CDR1 MNHEY, CDR2 SMNVEV (reference sequence). The CDR3 is 16 residues long. Trimming cost V 4 bases and J 10 bases; bases outside gene matches: 8. Here the CDR3 reads CASSSRTSGRGWEQFF. The CDR3 coding sequence is TGTGCCAGCAGTTCCCGGACTAGCGGGAGGGGGTGGGAGCAGTTCTTC.

This clone was found once. The chain links TRBV2 to TRBJ2-6; D is undetermined. CDR1 SNHLY and CDR2 FYNNEI come from the germline V gene. V was cut by 4 bases and J by 4 bases, with 8 bases left in between. The CDR3 loop spans 14 amino acids. The CDR3 is CASSATVGANVLTF. The DNA of the CDR3 is TGTGCCAGCAGTGCGACGGTAGGGGCCAACGTCCTGACTTTC.

The chain employs TRBV25-1 and TRBJ2-7, with D tentatively TRBD2 (6 bases). This CDR3 region has 16 residues. V lost 1 base and J 0 bases, leaving 13 bases between the germline ends. Per germline, CDR1 MGHDK and CDR2 SYGVNS. The CDR3 DNA follows: TGTGCCAGCAGTGAATTGGGAGGCCGGGACTCCTACGAGCAGTACTTC. Translated, it gives CASSELGGRDSYEQYF.

V gene TRBV5-1 combines with J gene TRBJ2-5, with D possibly matching TRBD2 (6 bases). There are 16 residues in the CDR3. Germline V gene lookup returns CDR1 SGHRS and CDR2 YFSETQ. The V end lost 0 bases, the J end lost 0 bases, and 12 bases lay between the germline ends. The CDR3 coding sequence is TGCGCCAGCAGCTTGGCGGCGGGGCCTTACCAAGAGACCCAGTACTTC. Translating gives CASSLAAGPYQETQYF.

This chain links TRBV2 with TRBJ2-3, with D perhaps matching TRBD2 (6 bases). This CDR3 comprises 15 residues. The germline V and J ends were trimmed by 3 bases and 0 bases, with 10 bases remaining between them. Germline assignment: CDR1 SNHLY and CDR2 FYNNEI. This CDR3 is CASSEGSGSTDTQYF. As DNA, the CDR3 is TGTGCCAGCAGTGAGGGTAGCGGTAGCACAGATACGCAGTATTTT.

This chain links TRBV10-3 with TRBJ1-1; tentatively, D is TRBD1 (6 bases). Germline CDR1 reads ENHRY; CDR2 reads SYGVKD. Trimming left V 10 bases short and J 11 bases short, with 26 bases between. The CDR3 is 14 amino acids. The CDR3 sequence: CATRNAQGRVWAFF. In DNA, the CDR3 is TGTGCCACGCGTAACGCTCAGGGGAGGGTTTGGGCTTTCTTT.

The chain joins TRBV9 to TRBJ2-5, with 8 bases fitting TRBD1. The CDR3 loop spans 15 amino acids. Germline CDR1 SGDLS, CDR2 YYNGEE. Losses at the gene ends were 0 bases for V and 4 bases for J; bases not matched to a gene: 5. The CDR3 sequence: CASSVVPGGGETQYF. CDR3 in DNA: TGTGCCAGCAGCGTAGTACCAGGGGGCGGAGAGACCCAGTACTTC.